The rows below give T cell receptor beta chains drawn from one sample of a study of identical twins. TCRdb recomputed calls from the 5' RACE reads with MiXCR, one row per CDR3 protein. The repertoire consists of under 900,000 distinct CDR3 sequences, with about 12% occurring once and the leading ten covering around 1.5%. In addition, the sample was reused for a study of yellow fever vaccine responses in identical twins.

Sequenced sample: PBMCs. The source of these receptors is a woman in her late teens or twenties in good health. The CDR3 runs from the conserved cysteine through the conserved F or W. Fields, in order: clone size, J gene, V gene, D gene, CDR3 length, CDR3 DNA, CDR3 protein. D genes are given only for firm matches. Size tells how often a clone was seen (once, few, many) or the class of an expanded clone, and some rows leave it out.

clone_size: few; j_call: TRBJ1-6; v_call: TRBV28; d_call: NA; cdr3_length: 15; cdr3_nt: TGTGCCAGCAGTTTAAGCAGGAGATCTAATTCACCCCTCCACTTT; cdr3_aa: CASSLSRRSNSPLHF
clone_size: NA; j_call: TRBJ2-7; v_call: TRBV7-8; d_call: TRBD2; cdr3_length: 16; cdr3_nt: TGTGCCAGCAGCTTTTCCAGCGGGAGCCCGGAGTACGAGCAGTACTTC; cdr3_aa: CASSFSSGSPEYEQYF
clone_size: NA; j_call: TRBJ1-2; v_call: TRBV20-1; d_call: NA; cdr3_length: 13; cdr3_nt: TGCAGTGCTAGAGCAGGGGTATTAGGGGGCTACACCTTC; cdr3_aa: CSARAGVLGGYTF
clone_size: few; j_call: TRBJ2-7; v_call: TRBV20-1; d_call: TRBD2; cdr3_length: 17; cdr3_nt: TGCAGTGCTAGTTTCTCGAGCGGGAGGTTATTGAACTACGAGCAGTACTTC; cdr3_aa: CSASFSSGRLLNYEQYF
clone_size: NA; j_call: TRBJ2-1; v_call: TRBV20-1; d_call: TRBD2; cdr3_length: 15; cdr3_nt: TGCAGTGCTAGAGCCAGCGGGAGTTGGAGCAATGAGCAGTTCTTC; cdr3_aa: CSARASGSWSNEQFF
clone_size: NA; j_call: TRBJ2-2; v_call: TRBV4-1; d_call: NA; cdr3_length: 16; cdr3_nt: TGCGCCAGCAGCCAGCAAGCCGTCGGCGGGACCGGGGAGCTGTTTTTT; cdr3_aa: CASSQQAVGGTGELFF
clone_size: few; j_call: TRBJ2-1; v_call: TRBV19; d_call: TRBD2; cdr3_length: 16; cdr3_nt: TGTGCCAGTAGTATAGAGGGACTAGCGGCCTACAATGAGCAGTTCTTC; cdr3_aa: CASSIEGLAAYNEQFF
clone_size: NA; j_call: TRBJ1-2; v_call: TRBV29-1; d_call: NA; cdr3_length: 15; cdr3_nt: TGCAGCGTTGTGGAGGAACTGGGGTTTAGCTATGGCTACACCTTC; cdr3_aa: CSVVEELGFSYGYTF
clone_size: NA; j_call: TRBJ2-6; v_call: TRBV6-1; d_call: NA; cdr3_length: 13; cdr3_nt: TGTGCCTCGGGATCGAGCGGGGCCAACGTCCTGACTTTC; cdr3_aa: CASGSSGANVLTF
clone_size: few; j_call: TRBJ2-1; v_call: TRBV7-9; d_call: NA; cdr3_length: 13; cdr3_nt: TGTGCCAGCAGCCGAAATCAATACAATGAGCAGTTCTTC; cdr3_aa: CASSRNQYNEQFF
clone_size: few; j_call: TRBJ2-1; v_call: TRBV12-3/TRBV12-4; d_call: NA; cdr3_length: 17; cdr3_nt: TGTGCCAGCAGCCAAATATTCGGGGGGCTATCCTACAATGAGCAGTTCTTC; cdr3_aa: CASSQIFGGLSYNEQFF
clone_size: few; j_call: TRBJ2-5; v_call: TRBV4-1; d_call: NA; cdr3_length: 13; cdr3_nt: TGCGCCAGCAGCCAGGGCCTCCAAGAGACCCAGTACTTC; cdr3_aa: CASSQGLQETQYF
clone_size: NA; j_call: TRBJ1-2; v_call: TRBV12-3/TRBV12-4; d_call: NA; cdr3_length: 13; cdr3_nt: TGTGCCAGCGGTTCACAGGGACACTATGGCTACACCTTC; cdr3_aa: CASGSQGHYGYTF
clone_size: NA; j_call: TRBJ1-4; v_call: TRBV3-1; d_call: NA; cdr3_length: 15; cdr3_nt: TGTGCCAGCAGTCGCACTAGGACAAGGTTGGAAAAACTGTTTTTT; cdr3_aa: CASSRTRTRLEKLFF
clone_size: NA; j_call: TRBJ2-5; v_call: TRBV15; d_call: NA; cdr3_length: 16; cdr3_nt: TGTGCCACCAGCAGAGTAGTCGTCTTCTACACAGAGACCCAGTACTTC; cdr3_aa: CATSRVVVFYTETQYF
clone_size: few; j_call: TRBJ2-5; v_call: TRBV9; d_call: TRBD2; cdr3_length: 16; cdr3_nt: TGTGCCAGCAGCGACCTAGCGGGGGTTACGTACGAGACCCAGTACTTC; cdr3_aa: CASSDLAGVTYETQYF
clone_size: many; j_call: TRBJ2-7; v_call: TRBV12-3/TRBV12-4; d_call: NA; cdr3_length: 15; cdr3_nt: TGTGCCAGCAGTTTGGGGCAGGCGGGTTTCTACGAGCAGTACTTC; cdr3_aa: CASSLGQAGFYEQYF
clone_size: NA; j_call: TRBJ2-1; v_call: TRBV15; d_call: NA; cdr3_length: 16; cdr3_nt: TGTGCCACCAGCAGAGGGGGGATAGGGAGAACGAATGAGCAGTTCTTC; cdr3_aa: CATSRGGIGRTNEQFF
clone_size: few; j_call: TRBJ2-7; v_call: TRBV20-1; d_call: TRBD2; cdr3_length: 16; cdr3_nt: TGCAGTGCTTTTGCCGGGACTAGCGGGGGACTCTACGAGCAGTACTTC; cdr3_aa: CSAFAGTSGGLYEQYF
clone_size: few; j_call: TRBJ2-7; v_call: TRBV6-2/TRBV6-3; d_call: TRBD1; cdr3_length: 15; cdr3_nt: TGTGCCAGCAGTTACTCGATACAGGGGGTCTACGAGCAGTACTTC; cdr3_aa: CASSYSIQGVYEQYF
clone_size: NA; j_call: TRBJ2-3; v_call: TRBV12-3/TRBV12-4; d_call: NA; cdr3_length: 16; cdr3_nt: TGTGCCAGCAGTCTATTACGGGGACCCCCCACAGATACGCAGTATTTT; cdr3_aa: CASSLLRGPPTDTQYF
clone_size: NA; j_call: TRBJ2-4; v_call: TRBV3-1; d_call: NA; cdr3_length: 17; cdr3_nt: TGTGCCAGCAGCGATGACACAAGTCTATGGGACAAAAACATTCAGTACTTC; cdr3_aa: CASSDDTSLWDKNIQYF
clone_size: NA; j_call: TRBJ2-1; v_call: TRBV12-3/TRBV12-4; d_call: NA; cdr3_length: 14; cdr3_nt: TGTGCCAGCAGTCCCTCCCACGTTGGCAATGAGCAGTTCTTC; cdr3_aa: CASSPSHVGNEQFF
clone_size: many; j_call: TRBJ2-3; v_call: TRBV6-5; d_call: TRBD1; cdr3_length: 16; cdr3_nt: TGTGCCAGCAGTTACTCAGGGGGCTTGAGCACAGATACGCAGTATTTT; cdr3_aa: CASSYSGGLSTDTQYF
clone_size: NA; j_call: TRBJ2-3; v_call: TRBV12-5; d_call: TRBD1; cdr3_length: 16; cdr3_nt: TGTGCTAGTGGTTTGGGGGACAGGGGGCGCACAGATACGCAGTATTTT; cdr3_aa: CASGLGDRGRTDTQYF
clone_size: few; j_call: TRBJ2-5; v_call: TRBV20-1; d_call: NA; cdr3_length: 14; cdr3_nt: TGCAGTGCTAGAGATCCCGACAGGAAAGAGACCCAGTACTTC; cdr3_aa: CSARDPDRKETQYF
clone_size: NA; j_call: TRBJ2-1; v_call: TRBV6-2/TRBV6-3; d_call: NA; cdr3_length: 15; cdr3_nt: TGTGCCACCAAAAGGAGAACTGGCGGCTACAATGAGCAGTTCTTC; cdr3_aa: CATKRRTGGYNEQFF
clone_size: NA; j_call: TRBJ2-1; v_call: TRBV12-3/TRBV12-4; d_call: NA; cdr3_length: 15; cdr3_nt: TGTGCCAGCAGCCCCTGGGGCAGCTCCTACAATGAGCAGTTCTTC; cdr3_aa: CASSPWGSSYNEQFF
clone_size: NA; j_call: TRBJ2-3; v_call: TRBV28; d_call: TRBD2; cdr3_length: 16; cdr3_nt: TGTGCCAGCAGTTTATTGGTCGGGAGGACCACAGATACGCAGTATTTT; cdr3_aa: CASSLLVGRTTDTQYF
clone_size: few; j_call: TRBJ2-7; v_call: TRBV5-1; d_call: NA; cdr3_length: 13; cdr3_nt: TGCGCCAGCTCTAGCTACAACTCCTACGAGCAGTACTTC; cdr3_aa: CASSSYNSYEQYF